Shown below are 31 T cell receptor beta chains from a single sample sequenced in a study of blood T cells in healthy people across ages. The authors ran a second PCR of about 7 to 12 cycles using a sample-barcoded 5' primer and a J-beta primer mix. TCRdb reprocessed the 5' RACE reads via MiXCR and lists one record per CDR3 protein. Of 550,000 to 800,000 distinct CDR3 sequences detected, roughly 32% appear once; the ten largest clones hold roughly 14%. The specimen was blood. These receptors were taken from a woman of 80 years or more in good health.

This clonotype was observed at least ten times. The germline gene is not matched at one end of the junction; a read error may be the cause. The CDR3: CASSPAGGTYEQYF. Here the CDR3 DNA reads TGCGCCAGCAGCCCGGCGGGGGGGACCTACGAGCAGTACTTC. This chain links TRBV12-3 or TRBV12-4 with TRBJ2-7; 9 bases line up with TRBD2. The CDR3 loop spans 14 amino acids.

A single count supports this clonotype. A read error may explain this, as a much larger clone is one base away. The limits of the CDR3 on the DNA are not certain, so only TCRdb's listed CDR3 is given. The chain links TRBV12-3 or TRBV12-4 to TRBJ1-4; the table calls TRBD1, which could not be checked here. The CDR3 extends over 15 residues, inclusive of both ends. CDR3 in amino acids: CASSLVGTGSEKLVF.

The sample holds one count of this clonotype. The junction does not match germline at one end; this may be a read error. The CDR3 DNA sequence: TGTGTCAGCAGCTTGGGGGTCGACCAGCCCCAGCATTTT. Protein sequence: CVSSLGVDQPQHF. This sequence joins TRBV5-5 and TRBJ1-5; weak D call: TRBD1 (5 bases). Germline assignment: CDR1 SGHKS and CDR2 YYEKEE (reference sequence). This CDR3 region has 13 residues.

This clonotype has at least ten counts. The chain couples TRBV6-2 or TRBV6-3 to TRBJ2-3; D tentatively fits TRBD1 or TRBD2 (5 bases each). V was shortened by 6 bases and J by 7 bases, with 11 bases between the two germline ends. CDR1 and CDR2 (germline): MNHEY, SVGEGT. The CDR3 is 12 amino acids. The DNA of the CDR3 is TGTGCCAGCAGCCGGGGCAGTTATACGCAGTATTTT. Amino acids: CASSRGSYTQYF.

This clonotype has only a few counts. Given a much more abundant clone one base away, this may be a read error. The rearrangement joins TRBV9 to TRBJ2-5; TRBD1 is a possible D gene (6 bases). Germline assignment: CDR1 SGDLS and CDR2 YYNGEE. This CDR3 spans 13 amino acids. V lost 4 bases and J lost 9, with 16 bases in between. The CDR3 spells CASSTTGWGSQYF. CDR3 in DNA: TGTGCCAGCAGCACAACAGGGTGGGGGTCCCAGTACTTC.

To note about this clonotype: This may come from a read error, since a much larger clone is one base off. The V and J genes are TRBV7-3 and TRBJ2-3, with 7 bases lining up with TRBD2. Germline V gene sequence: CDR1 SGHTA, CDR2 FQGTGA. CDR3 size: 15 residues. The DNA of the CDR3 is TGTGCCAGCAGCCCAAAAAGCGGGGCCCAAGATACGCTGTATTTT. This translates into CASSPKSGAQDTLYF.

Notes on this clonotype: Just one base apart from a much larger clone, this may be a read error. The chain uses TRBV24-1 and TRBJ1-2, with TRBD1 matching 9 bases. This CDR3 spans 15 amino acids. Per germline, CDR1 KGHDR and CDR2 SFDVKD. With 3 bases clipped from V and 10 bases from J, the junction kept 11 bases outside the gene matches. CDR3 bases: TGTGCCACCAGTGATGCCGGGACAGGGACGTACGACTACACCTTC. Its protein product is CATSDAGTGTYDYTF.

This clonotype was recorded many times. The rearrangement uses TRBV6-1 and TRBJ2-7, with D unclear. V lost 4 bases to trimming and J lost 1 base, with 8 bases between them. Germline-derived CDR1 and CDR2 are MNHNS and SASEGT. The CDR3 is 13 residues long. As DNA, the CDR3 is TGTGCCAGCAGTGCGGCGGAATCCTACGAGCAGTACTTC. Translation gives CASSAAESYEQYF.

This clonotype has a count of ten or more. The chain combines TRBV29-1 with TRBJ2-5, with 10 bases matching TRBD2. Germline trimming cut 3 bases from V and 5 bases from J; bases unmatched to any gene: 3. The CDR3 totals 13 residues. The V gene's germline CDR1 is SQVTM and CDR2 ANQGSEA. CDR3 loop: CSVDISGGETQYF. The DNA for the CDR3 is TGCAGCGTTGATATTAGCGGGGGGGAGACCCAGTACTTC.

This clonotype was seen many times. J is TRBJ2-1 and V is TRBV2, with TRBD2 matching 10 bases. V dropped 6 bases and J dropped 7; count of bases not matched to a gene: 9. The CDR3 consists of 15 residues. The germline V gene has CDR1 SNHLY and CDR2 FYNNEI. CDR3 bases: TGTGCCAGCAGCCCAGCGGGGGGGCCTCGTAATGAGCAGTTCTTC. This encodes CASSPAGGPRNEQFF.

On this clonotype: It may be a read error: a sequence one base away is much more abundant. The gene calls are TRBV27 and TRBJ2-7; 9 bases fit TRBD1. Germline CDR1 reads MNHEY; CDR2 reads SMNVEV (reference sequence). V dropped 5 bases and J dropped 7; count of bases not matched to a gene: 9. The CDR3 has 14 amino acids. The CDR3, as DNA: TGTGCCAGCAGTAAGGGACAGGGATACAATGAGCAGTACTTC. Translated: CASSKGQGYNEQYF.

This clonotype was counted at least ten times. V usage is TRBV10-3 and J usage is TRBJ2-1, with 9 positions matching TRBD2. V lost 6 bases and J lost 3; bases outside the gene matches: 6. The germline V gene encodes CDR1 ENHRY and CDR2 SYGVKD. CDR3 size: 15 residues. The CDR3 is CAIRGSGGFYNEQFF. In DNA form, the CDR3 reads TGTGCCATCAGGGGTAGCGGGGGTTTCTACAATGAGCAGTTCTTC.

This clonotype was seen at least ten times. The rearrangement links TRBV20-1 to TRBJ2-7; D gene uncertain. CDR1 and CDR2 (germline): DFQATT, SNEGSKA (reference sequence). V was shortened by 3 bases and J by 6 bases, with 18 bases between the two germline ends. The CDR3 is 14 residues long. This CDR3 reads CSASGDKPRPEQYF. CDR3 coding DNA: TGCAGTGCTAGTGGCGATAAACCTAGGCCCGAGCAGTACTTC.

J is TRBJ1-3 and V is TRBV9; D may be TRBD1 (6 bases). The ends were cut back, 3 bases at V and 8 bases at J, with 18 bases in the middle. The CDR3 has 15 amino acids. Germline V gene lookup returns CDR1 SGDLS and CDR2 YYNGEE. The CDR3 protein is CASSGDRLGRHTIYF. The CDR3 DNA follows: TGTGCCAGCAGCGGCGACAGGTTGGGGCGGCACACCATATATTTT.

In its sample, this clonotype was seen many times. This sequence joins TRBV20-1 and TRBJ2-5, with D perhaps matching TRBD1 (7 bases). Germline V gene sequence: CDR1 DFQATT, CDR2 SNEGSKA (reference sequence). V was shortened by 6 bases and J by 2 bases, with 22 bases between the two germline ends. The CDR3 length is 16 residues. The CDR3 DNA sequence: TGCAGTGCCGGAGGGGGGTTGGGGACAGTTCAAGAGACCCAGTACTTC. Its translation is CSAGGGLGTVQETQYF.

With respect to this clonotype: A much larger clone is a single base away; this may be a read error. The chain is built from TRBV4-3 and TRBJ2-3, with D possibly matching TRBD1 (6 bases). V lost 0 bases and J 5 bases, leaving 15 bases between the germline ends. This CDR3 region has 16 residues. Germline V gene lookup returns CDR1 LGHNA and CDR2 YSLEER. The CDR3 region is CASSQEAQGYVDTQYF. The CDR3 DNA reads as TGCGCCAGCAGCCAAGAGGCACAGGGTTATGTAGATACGCAGTATTTT.

The chain recombines TRBV5-1 with TRBJ2-7; 8 bases align to TRBD1. V shed 4 bases, J shed 5 bases, and the junction held 8 bases outside the gene matches. The CDR3 has 14 residues. The germline V gene encodes CDR1 SGHRS and CDR2 YFSETQ. CDR3 nucleotide sequence: TGCGCCAGCAGCCCGGGGACAGGATGCCACGAGCAGTACTTC. Translation gives CASSPGTGCHEQYF. The full variable domain, rest sourced from reference TRBV5-1 and TRBJ2-7, is KAGVTQTPRYLIKTRGQQVTLSCSPISGHRSVSWYQQTPGQGLQFLFEYFSETQRNKGNFPGRFSGRQFSNSRSEMNVSTLELGDSALYLCASSPGTGCHEQYFGPGTRLTVT.

This sequence joins TRBV5-1 and TRBJ1-4; D ambiguous. V lost 4 bases, J lost 16 bases, and 14 bases lay in between. The CDR3 sequence is 11 residues long. Germline values: CDR1 SGHRS, CDR2 YFSETQ. CDR3 sequence reads: CASSEAVGRFF. The CDR3 nucleotides are TGCGCCAGCAGCGAAGCAGTAGGACGGTTTTTT.

The genes are TRBV10-1 and TRBJ2-1; TRBD2 is a possible D gene (6 bases). Trimming pared 9 bases from V and 0 bases from J, leaving 9 bases between. The CDR3 is 13 amino acids. Germline V CDR1 and CDR2: WNHNN, SYGVQD (reference sequence). The CDR3 protein is CARLAASYNEQFF. CDR3 nucleotides: TGCGCCAGGTTAGCGGCCTCCTACAATGAGCAGTTCTTC.

Comments on this clonotype: A much larger clonotype is one base distant, so this may be a read error. The V call is TRBV9, the J call TRBJ2-2; a possible D gene is TRBD2 (7 bases). The CDR3 has 13 amino acids. Germline-derived CDR1 and CDR2 are SGDLS and YYNGEE. Trimming took 3 bases from V and 9 from J, leaving 12 bases between them. The CDR3 spells CASSAGGPWELFF. For the CDR3, the DNA is TGTGCCAGCAGCGCCGGGGGGCCCTGGGAGCTGTTTTTT.

V and J are TRBV9 and TRBJ2-6; D is uncertain. Per germline, CDR1 SGDLS and CDR2 YYNGEE. CDR3 size: 17 residues. Trimming took 2 bases from V and 1 from J, leaving 13 bases between them. The CDR3 loop reads CASSVRWAESGANVLTF. CDR3 in DNA: TGTGCCAGCAGCGTGAGGTGGGCAGAGTCTGGGGCCAACGTCCTGACTTTC.

This clonotype came up many times. One end of the junction does not line up with germline, which may come from a read error. The chain joins TRBV7-7 to TRBJ2-7, with D possibly matching TRBD2 (5 bases). The germline gives CDR1 SSHAT, CDR2 FNYEAQ (reference sequence). The CDR3 is made up of 13 amino acids. CDR3 coding DNA: TGTGCTAGCAGCTTATATGCGGGTGCTGAGCAGTACTTC. Its translation: CASSLYAGAEQYF.

This clonotype was recorded many times. V is TRBV20-1 and J is TRBJ2-2, with D perhaps assigned TRBD1 or TRBD2 (5 bases each). The germline gives CDR1 DFQATT, CDR2 SNEGSKA (reference sequence). The CDR3 consists of 14 residues. The V end was cut by 1 base, the J end by 7 bases, with 13 bases between. CDR3 region: CSARAHGAGGELFF. The CDR3 DNA reads TGCAGTGCTAGAGCCCATGGGGCGGGCGGGGAGCTGTTTTTT.

This clonotype has ten or more counts. The CDR3 DNA follows: TGTGCCAGCAGCTTGGGGAGGGATAACTATGGCTACACCTTC. Protein: CASSLGRDNYGYTF. The chain employs TRBV5-5 and TRBJ1-2, with D unresolved. There are 14 residues in the CDR3. Trimming cost V 0 bases and J 1 base, with 7 bases left between them. From germline, CDR1 is SGHKS and CDR2 YYEKEE (reference sequence).

This clonotype occurred once. A single base separates this from a much larger clone, so it may be a read error. The chain couples TRBV5-1 to TRBJ2-1; 10 bases are shared with TRBD2. The CDR3 loop spans 13 amino acids. The V gene's germline CDR1 is SGHRS and CDR2 YFSETQ. V was pared by 4 bases and J by 13 bases, with 8 bases of the junction left unmatched. CDR3 sequence: CASSGTSVETQFF. For the CDR3, the DNA is TGCGCCAGCAGCGGGACTAGCGTGGAGACCCAGTTCTTC.

This clonotype was counted only a few times. The V gene is TRBV7-8, the J gene TRBJ2-3; 16 bases fit TRBD2. This CDR3 is built from 16 residues. Germline V lookup: CDR1 SGHVS, CDR2 FQNEAQ. Germline trimming cut 5 bases from V and 4 bases from J; bases unmatched to any gene: 3. CDR3 region: CASSPGLAGGADTQYF. The CDR3 DNA reads as TGTGCCAGCAGCCCGGGACTAGCGGGAGGGGCAGATACGCAGTATTTT.

The J gene is TRBJ2-1, the V gene TRBV6-4; 7 bases match TRBD2. Germline CDR1 is MRHNA and CDR2 is SNTAGT. V gave up 6 bases and J gave up 6 bases; unmatched junction bases: 14. This CDR3 spans 16 amino acids. Here the CDR3 DNA reads TGTGCCAGCAGCCCAGGACTAGGGTCGTGGCGCAATGAGCAGTTCTTC. It translates to CASSPGLGSWRNEQFF.

This clonotype was counted many times. This rearrangement joins TRBV7-2 to TRBJ2-7; perhaps TRBD1 as D (5 bases). CDR3 length: 15 amino acids. The V and J ends lost 5 bases and 2 bases respectively, with 16 bases between them. Germline values: CDR1 SGHTA, CDR2 FQGNSA. The CDR3 reads CASSVDTTVTYEQYF. In DNA, the CDR3 is TGTGCCAGCAGCGTAGACACGACAGTTACCTACGAGCAGTACTTC.

In this sample, this clonotype turned up a few times. A much larger clone differs by one base, so this may be a read error. The chain couples TRBV7-9 to TRBJ2-1; weak D call: TRBD1 (8 bases). The CDR3 is 15 residues long. CDR1 and CDR2 from the germline V gene are SEHNR and FQNEAQ (reference sequence). This CDR3 is CANSPQGGRYNEQFF. For the CDR3, the DNA is TGTGCCAACAGCCCACAGGGGGGGCGGTACAATGAGCAGTTCTTC.

The chain uses TRBV11-3 and TRBJ2-2; D is possibly TRBD2 (6 bases). The germline gives CDR1 SGHNT, CDR2 YENEEA. V was pared by 4 bases and J by 4 bases, with 16 bases between. The CDR3 extends over 16 amino acids. The CDR3, as DNA: TGTGCCAGCAGCTCACGCCGGGGGTCGGTCACCGGGGAGCTGTTTTTT. Translating it yields CASSSRRGSVTGELFF.

The V and J genes are TRBV12-3 or TRBV12-4 and TRBJ2-5; 9 nucleotides align to TRBD2. This CDR3 spans 15 amino acids. With V trimmed by 6 bases and J by 4 bases, 9 bases remained unmatched. The CDR3 loop reads CASSRGGASIETQYF. For the CDR3, the DNA is TGTGCCAGCAGCCGCGGGGGGGCCTCTATAGAGACCCAGTACTTC.